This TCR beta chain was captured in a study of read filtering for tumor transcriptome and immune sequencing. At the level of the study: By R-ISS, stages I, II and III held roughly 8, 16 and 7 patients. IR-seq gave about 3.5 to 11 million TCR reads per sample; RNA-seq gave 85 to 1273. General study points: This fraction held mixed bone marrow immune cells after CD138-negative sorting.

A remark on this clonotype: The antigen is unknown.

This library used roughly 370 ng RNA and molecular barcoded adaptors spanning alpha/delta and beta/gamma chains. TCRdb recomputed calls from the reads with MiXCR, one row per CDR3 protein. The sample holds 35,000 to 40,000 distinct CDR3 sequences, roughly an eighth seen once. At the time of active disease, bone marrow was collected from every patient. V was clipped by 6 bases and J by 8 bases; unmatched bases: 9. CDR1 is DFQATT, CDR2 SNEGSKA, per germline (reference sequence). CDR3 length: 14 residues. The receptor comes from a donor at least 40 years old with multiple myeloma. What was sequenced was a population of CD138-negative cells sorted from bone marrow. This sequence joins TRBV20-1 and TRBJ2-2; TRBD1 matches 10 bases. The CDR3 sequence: CSALRQGAGGELFF. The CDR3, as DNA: TGCAGTGCCTTGCGACAGGGGGCAGGGGGGGAGCTGTTTTTT.